The sequence of this T cell receptor (beta chain) was determined in a study of a mutant IDH1 vaccine in newly diagnosed glioma. Study as a whole: Among treated patients, around 60% were male and about 40% female, and mean age was roughly 40 years. Earlier treatment was radiotherapy, temozolomide, or both, with most getting both.

Trimming cost V 4 bases and J 0 bases, with 9 bases left between them. The CDR3 is 15 amino acids. CDR1 and CDR2 from the germline V gene are SGHDN and FVKESK. Stated time point: baseline, week 1 (first vaccination visit). Treatment indicated: pre-vaccination baseline after standard-of-care therapy. Astrocytomas found in donors were new, WHO grade 3 or 4, IDH1-mutant and ATRX-lost. A single count supports this clone. The repertoire was sequenced with immunoSEQ multiplex PCR; TCRdb's copy has only in-frame clones and lacks some. The sample holds about 46,000 clones; about 74% are singletons and the top ten take about 1.7%.

This chain joins TRBV14 and TRBJ2-2; D is unresolved. The receptor comes from a woman in her 40s with glioma. The specimen comprised PBMCs, sampled from a glioma patient treated with radiotherapy, temozolomide or both. CDR3 DNA: TGTGCCAGCAGCCTCTACGCGGCGAACACCGGGGAGCTGTTTTTT. This encodes CASSLYAANTGELFF. The variable domain in full, with the rest retrieved from reference TRBV14 and TRBJ2-2, is EAGVTQFPSHSVIEKGQTVTLRCDPISGHDNLYWYRRVMGKEIKFLLHFVKESKQDESGMPNNRFLAERTGGTYSTLKVQPAELEDSGVYFCASSLYAANTGELFFGEGSRLTVL.